Listed here is a single T cell receptor beta chain. The CDR3 is made up of 16 amino acids. Trimming took off 3 bases at V and 3 bases at J, with 16 bases between the two ends. CDR1 MNHNS and CDR2 SASEGT come from the germline V gene. The sample is drawn from a study of blood T cell repertoires in COVID-19. Study information: T cells, B-cell-depleted T cells, or PBMCs provided the cDNA or gDNA that served as material.

TCRdb's copy holds only in-frame clones and misses some; the assay was immunoSEQ multiplex PCR. Among about 20,000 clones, approximately 91% were seen once, and the ten largest hold 6% to 8%. The source of this sequence is a man in his 70s with active COVID-19. The rearrangement links TRBV6-1 to TRBJ2-3; D perhaps matches TRBD1 (5 bases). Material for sequencing was peripheral blood. The CDR3 reads CASSDPGSAMTDTQYF. Here the CDR3 DNA reads TGTGCCAGCAGTGACCCAGGGTCGGCAATGACAGATACGCAGTATTTT.